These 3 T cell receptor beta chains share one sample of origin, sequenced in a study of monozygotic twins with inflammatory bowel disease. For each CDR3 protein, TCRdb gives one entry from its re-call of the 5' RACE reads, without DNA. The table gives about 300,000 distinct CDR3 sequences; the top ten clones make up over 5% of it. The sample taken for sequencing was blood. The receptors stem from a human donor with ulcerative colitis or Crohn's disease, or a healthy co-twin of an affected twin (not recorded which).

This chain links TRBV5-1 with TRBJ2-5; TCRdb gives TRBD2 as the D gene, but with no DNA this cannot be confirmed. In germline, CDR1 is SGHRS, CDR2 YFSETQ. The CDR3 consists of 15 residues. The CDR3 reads CASSLMPGGRETQYF. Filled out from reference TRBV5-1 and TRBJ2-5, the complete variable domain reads KAGVTQTPRYLIKTRGQQVTLSCSPISGHRSVSWYQQTPGQGLQFLFEYFSETQRNKGNFPGRFSGRQFSNSRSEMNVSTLELGDSALYLCASSLMPGGRETQYFGPGTRLLVL.

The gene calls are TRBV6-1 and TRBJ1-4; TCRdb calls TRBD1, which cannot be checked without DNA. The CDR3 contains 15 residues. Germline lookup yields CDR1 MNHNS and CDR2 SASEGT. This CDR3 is CASSRGTGVSEKLFF.

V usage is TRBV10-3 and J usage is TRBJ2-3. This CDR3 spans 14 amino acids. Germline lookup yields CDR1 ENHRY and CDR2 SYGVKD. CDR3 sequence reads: CAISENGATDTQYF.